The clone carrying this TCR beta chain was seen repeatedly, ten times or more. Its cognate antigen is unknown. Attachment of unique molecular identifiers to individual cDNA molecules was performed. Using its own MiXCR run on the 5' RACE reads, TCRdb lists one record per CDR3 protein. The sample yields approximately 58,000 distinct CDR3 sequences, around a tenth seen once. The trim removed 5 bases at V and 4 bases at J, leaving 5 bases unmatched. The CDR3 loop spans 14 amino acids. In germline, CDR1 is DFQATT, CDR2 SNEGSKA (reference sequence). The sample originates from a study of early T cells in non-severe SARS-CoV-2 infection. Study overall: Sequencing used unsorted whole-blood bulk RNA, so chains lack pairing. Whole-study results and caveats: There was a bias toward anti-spike CD8 responses in VDJdb matching, which missed private and CD4 specificities.

V usage is TRBV20-1 and J usage is TRBJ1-5, with TRBD1 matching over 10 bases. The receptor was isolated from an adult who was a healthcare worker with PCR-confirmed SARS-CoV-2 infection or an uninfected control (not recorded which). The material sequenced was whole blood. The CDR3: CSAEWTGGNQPQHF. Here the CDR3 DNA reads TGCAGTGCTGAATGGACAGGGGGAAATCAGCCCCAGCATTTT.